These 16 T cell receptor beta chains came from one sample sequenced in a study of shared clonotypes between healthy human individuals. Profiled with immunoSEQ multiplex PCR; TCRdb holds only in-frame clones, not every one. The sample has around 2,000,000 clones; 95% are singletons. Sequencing was performed on naive CD4+ T cells sorted from blood. The subset: CD45RA+ positively selected. Every receptor here comes from a man in his late teens or twenties in good health.

The CDR3: CASSVPDRPRTEAFF. The CDR3 DNA reads TGTGCCAGCAGTGTCCCTGACAGGCCTCGGACTGAAGCTTTCTTT. The chain has TRBV6-4 and TRBJ1-1, with TRBD1 as a possible D gene (6 bases). The V gene's germline CDR1 is MRHNA and CDR2 SNTAGT. The CDR3 extends over 15 amino acids. V dropped 4 bases and J dropped 5 bases, with 17 bases sitting between them.

This chain uses TRBV6-5 with TRBJ2-1; 9 bases match TRBD1. This CDR3 region has 15 residues. The V gene's germline CDR1 is MNHEY and CDR2 SVGAGI. J lost 5 bases, V lost 4 bases, and 6 bases had no gene match. The CDR3 nucleotides are TGTGCCAGCAGTTTAACCGGGACAGGGAACAATGAGCAGTTCTTC. Its translation is CASSLTGTGNNEQFF.

V gene TRBV6-6 combines with J gene TRBJ1-5; D is possibly TRBD1 (6 bases). The CDR3 extends over 14 amino acids. The V and J ends lost 2 bases and 7 bases respectively, with 12 bases between them. Germline assignment: CDR1 MNHNY and CDR2 SVGAGI (reference sequence). Here the CDR3 DNA reads TGTGCCAGCAGTTACATGGGGGCGGGACAGCCCCAGCATTTT. Residues: CASSYMGAGQPQHF.

This sequence joins TRBV10-3 and TRBJ2-3, with D perhaps TRBD2 (5 bases). Trimming took off 10 bases at V and 0 bases at J, with 14 bases between the two ends. Germline values: CDR1 ENHRY, CDR2 SYGVKD. CDR3 size: 14 residues. CDR3 nucleotides: TGTGCCACCGTAGCGTGGACTAGCACAGATACGCAGTATTTT. This gives the protein CATVAWTSTDTQYF.

The rearrangement joins TRBV7-2 to TRBJ2-1; possible D gene TRBD2, 6 bases. Germline lookup yields CDR1 SGHTA and CDR2 FQGNSA. Trimming pared 7 bases from V and 0 bases from J, leaving 16 bases between. The CDR3 sequence is 16 residues long. The CDR3: CASKTSGLDSYNEQFF. The CDR3 DNA reads TGTGCCAGCAAGACCTCGGGACTGGACTCCTACAATGAGCAGTTCTTC.

The chain is built from TRBV5-4 and TRBJ1-2; D call uncertain. Trimming cost V 4 bases and J 0 bases, with 13 bases left between them. The CDR3 length is 15 residues. Per the germline V gene, CDR1 is SGHNT and CDR2 is YYREEE (reference sequence). CDR3 residues: CASSPDGFANYGYTF. As DNA, the CDR3 is TGTGCCAGCAGCCCGGACGGGTTTGCTAACTATGGCTACACCTTC.

The V and J genes are TRBV6-5 and TRBJ1-1; 7 nucleotides align to TRBD1. Germline CDR1 MNHEY, CDR2 SVGAGI. V was clipped by 5 bases and J by 7 bases; unmatched bases: 7. The CDR3 contains 13 residues. This CDR3 is CASSPGQALEAFF. The DNA of the CDR3 is TGTGCCAGCAGTCCTGGACAGGCCCTTGAAGCTTTCTTT.

Note on this clone: Other DNA sequences within the sample encode an identical CDR3. V and J are TRBV6-6 and TRBJ1-1; 9 nucleotides align to TRBD1. Trimming took 5 bases from V and 0 from J; bases not matched to a gene: 4. This CDR3 is 15 amino acids long. Germline CDR1 reads MNHNY; CDR2 reads SVGAGI (reference sequence). CDR3 bases: TGTGCCAGCAGTAGGGGGACAGGGATGAACACTGAAGCTTTCTTT. Translating gives CASSRGTGMNTEAFF.

The rearrangement joins TRBV6-6 to TRBJ1-5, with 7 nucleotides matching TRBD1. Germline V lookup: CDR1 MNHNY, CDR2 SVGAGI (reference sequence). V gave up 7 bases and J gave up 1 base; unmatched junction bases: 7. The CDR3 is 15 amino acids. CDR3 loop: CASKGQNPSNQPQHF. The CDR3 coding sequence is TGTGCCAGCAAGGGACAGAACCCAAGCAATCAGCCCCAGCATTTT.

This chain joins TRBV6-5 and TRBJ2-2; 7 bases are a match to TRBD2. The CDR3 has 15 amino acids. V shed 2 bases, J shed 5 bases, and the junction held 5 bases outside the gene matches. Germline V gene data show CDR1 as MNHEY and CDR2 as SVGAGI. The CDR3 here is CASSYGGGVTGELFF. DNA for the CDR3: TGTGCCAGCAGTTACGGTGGGGGGGTAACCGGGGAGCTGTTTTTT.

In nucleotides, the CDR3 is TGCGCCAGCAGCCTTCGTCCTAGCACAGATACGCAGTATTTT. This encodes CASSLRPSTDTQYF. The chain is built from TRBV4-3 and TRBJ2-3; no clear D gene. Trimming removed 4 bases from V and 0 bases from J, with 8 bases in between. CDR1 and CDR2 (germline): LGHNA, YSLEER. The CDR3 loop spans 14 amino acids.

The rearrangement links TRBV6-1 to TRBJ2-7; 10 nucleotides match TRBD2. V gave up 4 bases and J gave up 0 bases; unmatched junction bases: 12. The CDR3 is 18 residues long. The V gene's germline CDR1 is MNHNS and CDR2 SASEGT. The CDR3 nucleotides read TGTGCCAGCAGTGTTTCTAGCGGGGGCCAACGCCTCTCCTACGAGCAGTACTTC. Amino acids: CASSVSSGGQRLSYEQYF.

This clone was seen a single time. This sample also contains other DNA sequences that code for the same CDR3. The rearrangement joins TRBV30 to TRBJ2-5; D not resolved. V lost 0 bases and J lost 4, with 6 bases in between. Germline CDR1 is GTSNPN and CDR2 is SVGIG (reference sequence). This CDR3 is 12 amino acids long. CDR3 sequence (DNA): TGTGCCTGGAGTGTTGGGCCAGAGACCCAGTACTTC. Translation gives CAWSVGPETQYF.

This chain connects TRBV18 to TRBJ2-2; D unclear. The germline V gene has CDR1 KGHSH and CDR2 LQKENI. The CDR3 has 13 amino acids. V was clipped by 5 bases and J by 4 bases, with 8 bases between them. The CDR3 region is CASSSGVTGELFF. The DNA for the CDR3 is TGTGCCAGCTCATCTGGGGTCACCGGGGAGCTGTTTTTT.

The chain links TRBV7-9 to TRBJ2-2, with D maybe TRBD2 (5 bases). The CDR3 is 13 residues long. Trimming removed 9 bases at V and 1 base at J, with 9 bases between. Germline V gene sequence: CDR1 SEHNR, CDR2 FQNEAQ (reference sequence). CDR3 nucleotide sequence: TGTGCCAGGGCGGGTCAGAACACCGGGGAGCTGTTTTTT. It is translated as CARAGQNTGELFF.

The chain recombines TRBV18 with TRBJ2-5, with D possibly being TRBD1 (8 bases). Per the germline V gene, CDR1 is KGHSH and CDR2 is LQKENI. V lost 3 bases to trimming and J lost 10 bases, with 15 bases between them. The CDR3 consists of 13 residues. The CDR3 bases are TGTGCCAGCTCACCCTCGACAGGGGAGGGCCAGTACTTC. Its protein is CASSPSTGEGQYF.